One sample yielded the 21 T cell receptor beta chains listed below, sequenced in a study of T cell changes during pregnancy in multiple sclerosis. Repertoires were generated with immunoSEQ multiplex PCR, while TCRdb's copy carries only in-frame clones and drops some. The table has tens of thousands of clones, around 92% seen once. The material was peripheral blood, obtained in the first trimester of pregnancy. Receptors were obtained from a female donor in good health, enrolled as a control in a pregnancy study.

The V gene is TRBV6-5, the J gene TRBJ1-1; the match to TRBD1 covers 8 bases. V shed 4 bases and J 5 bases; nucleotides not matched to a gene: 6. The CDR3 extends over 14 amino acids. The germline gives CDR1 MNHEY, CDR2 SVGAGI. The CDR3, as DNA: TGTGCCAGCAGTTCCGGGACAGGCGGGACTGAAGCTTTCTTT. Translation gives CASSSGTGGTEAFF.

The chain uses TRBV19 and TRBJ2-7, with unresolved D. Germline V gene sequence: CDR1 LNHDA, CDR2 SQIVND (reference sequence). Trimming removed 5 bases at V and 2 bases at J, with 13 bases between. The CDR3 consists of 14 residues. The CDR3: CASSPQARPYEQYF. CDR3 coding DNA: TGTGCCAGTAGTCCGCAAGCGAGACCCTACGAGCAGTACTTC.

The V gene is TRBV7-2, the J gene TRBJ2-1; 12 nucleotides line up with TRBD2. The germline gives CDR1 SGHTA, CDR2 FQGNSA. The CDR3 is 16 amino acids. J was trimmed by 7 bases and V by 2 bases; bases with no gene match: 6. The CDR3 DNA sequence: TGTGCCAGCAGCTTAATCGTCCTAGCGGGAGGGAATGAGCAGTTCTTC. Protein: CASSLIVLAGGNEQFF.

This chain connects TRBV6-4 to TRBJ2-3; D may be TRBD2 (6 bases). V was trimmed by 3 bases and J by 0 bases, leaving 16 bases between them. The V gene's germline CDR1 is MRHNA and CDR2 SNTAGT. This CDR3 has 17 residues. The CDR3, as DNA: TGTGCCAGCAGTGAGATTATGGGCGGGAAAAGCACAGATACGCAGTATTTT. Translating it yields CASSEIMGGKSTDTQYF.

V and J are TRBV18 and TRBJ1-1; 7 bases agree with TRBD1. CDR1 is KGHSH, CDR2 LQKENI, per germline. V shed 3 bases and J 0 bases; nucleotides not matched to a gene: 4. The CDR3 has 15 residues. CDR3 nucleotides: TGTGCCAGCTCACCGCCGGGACAGTTGAACACTGAAGCTTTCTTT. As protein: CASSPPGQLNTEAFF.

There are a few counts of this clone. The chain recombines TRBV3-1 (or the pseudogene TRBV3-2) with TRBJ1-4; unclear D gene. This CDR3 has 9 amino acids. V gave up 11 bases and J gave up 8 bases, with 6 bases separating them. CDR1 LGHDT and CDR2 YNNKEL come from the germline V gene (reference sequence). For the CDR3, the DNA is TGTGCCGCTAGCGAAAAACTGTTTTTT. Protein sequence: CAASEKLFF.

V gene TRBV25-1 combines with J gene TRBJ1-5, with D possibly being TRBD1 (5 bases). Trimming removed 3 bases from V and 0 bases from J, with 9 bases in between. The length of the CDR3 is 15 residues. From germline, CDR1 is MGHDK and CDR2 SYGVNS. The CDR3 bases are TGTGCCAGCAGTGATGGGACTAATAGCAATCAGCCCCAGCATTTT. Protein: CASSDGTNSNQPQHF.

This clone showed up just once. The chain is built from TRBV6-1 and TRBJ2-7, with TRBD1 identical over 9 bases. The CDR3 loop spans 13 amino acids. Germline V gene sequence: CDR1 MNHNS, CDR2 SASEGT. The J segment lost 5 bases and the V segment lost 6 bases, leaving 5 bases of the junction unmatched. CDR3 sequence: CASSRTGENEQYF. DNA of the CDR3: TGTGCCAGCAGCCGGACAGGGGAGAACGAGCAGTACTTC.

The CDR3 region has the DNA TGTGCCAGCAGCCAATACGGACTAGCGGGAGGGCGAGAGCAGTACTTC. Its protein product is CASSQYGLAGGREQYF. The V and J genes are TRBV14 and TRBJ2-7; 15 bases agree with TRBD2. The CDR3 covers 16 residues. V lost 2 bases, J lost 7 bases, and 6 bases stayed unmatched. In germline, CDR1 is SGHDN, CDR2 FVKESK.

This chain links TRBV11-2 with TRBJ1-1, with a tentative D call TRBD1 (5 bases). The CDR3 is 14 amino acids. V was shortened by 5 bases and J by 5 bases, with 15 bases between the two germline ends. Germline CDR1 is SGHAT and CDR2 is FQNNGV. CDR3 bases: TGTGCCAGCAGCCCCGCAGGGATTACGACTGAAGCTTTCTTT. Amino acids: CASSPAGITTEAFF. The complete variable domain, with remaining parts taken from reference TRBV11-2 and TRBJ1-1, reads EAGVAQSPRYKIIEKRQSVAFWCNPISGHATLYWYQQILGQGPKLLIQFQNNGVVDDSQLPKDRFSAERLKGVDSTLKIQPAKLEDSAVYLCASSPAGITTEAFFGQGTRLTVV.

The chain links TRBV6-1 to TRBJ1-1; D is ambiguous. V lost 2 bases to trimming and J lost 3 bases, with 13 bases between them. Germline V gene data show CDR1 as MNHNS and CDR2 as SASEGT. This CDR3 contains 15 residues. Here the CDR3 DNA reads TGTGCCAGCAGTGAACTGACAAAGAGGGACACTGAAGCTTTCTTT. Translated, it gives CASSELTKRDTEAFF.

The CDR3, as DNA: TGTGCCAGCTCACCACCGAGGGGGGAGACCCAGTACTTC. The encoded protein is CASSPPRGETQYF. The chain employs TRBV18 and TRBJ2-5; possibly TRBD1 for D (6 bases). The CDR3 runs to 13 residues. Between the trimmed V and J ends, which lost 0 bases and 5 bases, there was a span of 7 bases. Germline assignment: CDR1 KGHSH and CDR2 LQKENI. Drawing the rest from reference TRBV18 and TRBJ2-5, the complete variable domain is NAGVMQNPRHLVRRRGQEARLRCSPMKGHSHVYWYRQLPEEGLKFMVYLQKENIIDESGMPKERFSAEFPKEGPSILRIQQVVRGDSAAYFCASSPPRGETQYFGPGTRLLVL.

The J gene is TRBJ1-1, the V gene TRBV11-3; 11 bases map to TRBD1. The CDR3 is 15 amino acids. The ends lost 2 bases at V and 4 bases at J; junction bases unmatched: 3. The V gene's germline CDR1 is SGHNT and CDR2 YENEEA. CDR3 residues: CASSLMGTGGTEAFF. The DNA for the CDR3 is TGTGCCAGCAGCTTAATGGGGACAGGGGGCACTGAAGCTTTCTTT.

The J gene is TRBJ2-7, the V gene TRBV9, with D maybe TRBD1 (6 bases). V was pared by 8 bases and J by 7 bases, with 22 bases between. The CDR3 extends over 14 amino acids. Per germline, CDR1 SGDLS and CDR2 YYNGEE. The CDR3 reads CASSEQGSNAEQYF. CDR3 bases: TGTGCCAGTTCAGAACAGGGTTCTAACGCGGAGCAGTACTTC.

This chain links TRBV30 with TRBJ1-1; D remains ambiguous. The CDR3 covers 12 residues. The germline CDR1 and CDR2 sequences are GTSNPN and SVGIG (reference sequence). V was trimmed by 8 bases and J by 1 base, leaving 11 bases between them. The CDR3 protein is CARDTRNTEAFF. The CDR3 DNA sequence: TGTGCCAGAGACACAAGGAACACTGAAGCTTTCTTT.

In this sample, this clone turned up a few times. The chain employs TRBV18 and TRBJ1-2; 7 bases map to TRBD1. Germline lookup yields CDR1 KGHSH and CDR2 LQKENI. V dropped 2 bases and J dropped 4; count of bases not matched to a gene: 10. The CDR3 has 16 residues. The CDR3 loop reads CASSPNDRERGYGYTF. For the CDR3, the DNA is TGTGCCAGCTCACCAAACGACAGGGAGAGGGGCTATGGCTACACCTTC.

V usage is TRBV21-1 and J usage is TRBJ1-1. TRBV21-1 is a documented pseudogene. The CDR3 is 14 residues long. The CDR3 DNA follows: TGTGCCAGCAGCTTGGGGGGGATGAACACTGAAGCTTTCTTT. This codes for CASSLGGMNTEAFF.

The chain links TRBV20-1 to TRBJ2-3; a possible D gene is TRBD2 (5 bases). The V end lost 6 bases, the J end lost 5 bases, and 9 bases lay between the germline ends. There are 11 residues in the CDR3. Germline V CDR1 and CDR2: DFQATT, SNEGSKA (reference sequence). The CDR3 region is CSATRGDTQYF. The DNA of the CDR3 is TGCAGTGCAACCCGGGGAGATACGCAGTATTTT.

The chain joins TRBV4-3 to TRBJ2-7; 7 nucleotides match TRBD1. Germline trimming cut 2 bases from V and 0 bases from J; bases unmatched to any gene: 7. This CDR3 region has 16 residues. Germline CDR1 and CDR2: LGHNA and YSLEER. The CDR3 DNA reads as TGCGCCAGCAGCCAACCGGACAGGTCCAGCTCCTACGAGCAGTACTTC. Amino acids: CASSQPDRSSSYEQYF.

The genes are TRBV9 and TRBJ2-2; TRBD1 agrees at 7 bases. The germline gives CDR1 SGDLS, CDR2 YYNGEE. This CDR3 has 16 residues. V shed 4 bases, J shed 0 bases, and the junction held 6 bases outside the gene matches. CDR3 sequence: CASSPRQGSNTGELFF. DNA of the CDR3: TGTGCCAGCAGCCCCCGACAGGGATCGAACACCGGGGAGCTGTTTTTT.

This sequence joins TRBV6-5 and TRBJ2-7; 8 bases are a match to TRBD1. V trimming: 6 bases; J trimming: 5 bases; junction bases outside the gene matches: 9. CDR3 length: 14 residues. Germline values: CDR1 MNHEY, CDR2 SVGAGI. The CDR3 DNA sequence: TGTGCCAGCAGCCCCCTTTCAGGGGGCCACGAGCAGTACTTC. It is translated as CASSPLSGGHEQYF.